The 15 T cell receptor beta chains given below trace back to one sample, sequenced in a study of blood T cell repertoires in COVID-19. TCRdb's copy holds only in-frame clones and misses some; the assay was immunoSEQ multiplex PCR. This table holds 65,000 to 95,000 clones, around three quarters found once. Material: peripheral blood. The receptors were gathered from a man aged 50 or older with active or convalescent COVID-19.

This clone rates as medium-sized. V gene TRBV19 combines with J gene TRBJ1-2; D unclear. Germline values: CDR1 LNHDA, CDR2 SQIVND (reference sequence). Trimming shortened V by 3 bases and J by 4 bases, and 9 bases separated the two germline ends. The CDR3 runs to 13 residues. CDR3: CASSISTLYGYTF. The CDR3 bases are TGTGCCAGTAGTATCAGTACCCTCTATGGCTACACCTTC.

The V and J genes are TRBV7-2 and TRBJ2-3; 9 bases map to TRBD2. The V segment lost 4 bases and the J segment 2 bases; nucleotides outside the gene matches: 7. The CDR3 has 16 amino acids. The germline V gene encodes CDR1 SGHTA and CDR2 FQGNSA. CDR3: CASSSRLAAHTDTQYF. The CDR3, as DNA: TGTGCCAGCAGCTCCCGACTAGCGGCACACACAGATACGCAGTATTTT. Full variable domain (rest looked up from reference TRBV7-2 and TRBJ2-3): GAGVSQSPSNKVTEKGKDVELRCDPISGHTALYWYRQSLGQGLEFLIYFQGNSAPDKSGLPSDRFSAERTGGSVSTLTIQRTQQEDSAVYLCASSSRLAAHTDTQYFGPGTRLTVL.

The rearrangement uses TRBV4-3 and TRBJ1-2, with 8 bases that match TRBD1. The CDR3 has 16 residues. V trimming: 1 base; J trimming: 3 bases; junction bases outside the gene matches: 7. The V gene's germline CDR1 is LGHNA and CDR2 YSLEER. CDR3 region: CASSQALRGQDYGYTF. The CDR3 bases are TGCGCCAGCAGCCAAGCCCTCAGGGGGCAAGACTATGGCTACACCTTC.

The chain couples TRBV7-2 to TRBJ2-1, with TRBD1 matching over 7 bases. V was pared by 5 bases and J by 1 base, with 2 bases of the junction left unmatched. Germline V gives CDR1 SGHTA, CDR2 FQGNSA. CDR3 length equals 14 residues. The CDR3 bases are TGTGCCAGCAGCGACAGGGCGTCCTACAATGAGCAGTTCTTC. Its translation: CASSDRASYNEQFF.

The V and J genes are TRBV11-2 and TRBJ2-3, with D perhaps matching TRBD2 (6 bases). The germline V and J ends were trimmed by 1 base and 2 bases, with 16 bases remaining between them. This CDR3 contains 17 residues. CDR1 is SGHAT and CDR2 is FQNNGV in the germline V gene. The CDR3 DNA reads as TGTGCCAGCAGCTTAGCCCCGGGGGAGGTGATCACAGATACGCAGTATTTT. Protein: CASSLAPGEVITDTQYF.

The chain recombines TRBV10-2 with TRBJ1-1; no reliable D call. V lost 8 bases and J 7 bases, leaving 17 bases between the germline ends. Germline lookup yields CDR1 WSHSY and CDR2 SAAADI. The CDR3 loop spans 13 amino acids. The DNA for the CDR3 is TGCGCCAGCCGCCCGGAGGAATCTTATGAAGCTTTCTTT. Translated: CASRPEESYEAFF.

The chain is built from TRBV4-3 and TRBJ2-7; TRBD1 is a possible D gene (6 bases). The CDR3 sequence is 15 residues long. Germline V lookup: CDR1 LGHNA, CDR2 YSLEER. V lost 0 bases, J lost 2 bases, and 11 bases lay in between. The DNA for the CDR3 is TGCGCCAGCAGCCAAGATTCCGGACAGCCCTACGAGCAGTACTTC. It translates to CASSQDSGQPYEQYF.

The chain joins TRBV19 to TRBJ1-2; no reliable D call. The CDR3 runs to 13 residues. CDR1 is LNHDA and CDR2 is SQIVND in the germline V gene (reference sequence). Trimming removed 3 bases from V and 4 bases from J, with 9 bases in between. The CDR3 DNA sequence: TGTGCCAGTAGTATTGCCGAGGCCTATGGCTACACCTTC. Residues: CASSIAEAYGYTF.

The chain joins TRBV12-3 or TRBV12-4 to TRBJ1-5; 7 bases are a match to TRBD1. With V trimmed by 5 bases and J by 9 bases, 4 bases remained unmatched. The CDR3 is made up of 12 amino acids. The CDR3 nucleotides read TGTGCCAGCAGTCCAGGGGGAGGGCCCCAGCATTTT. Its protein product is CASSPGGGPQHF.

The chain combines TRBV5-1 with TRBJ2-4, with 9 bases fitting TRBD1. Germline CDR1 SGHRS, CDR2 YFSETQ. This CDR3 comprises 18 residues. Trimming cost V 3 bases and J 1 base; bases outside gene matches: 11. The CDR3 protein is CASSYGQGNPMAKNIQYF. The CDR3, as DNA: TGCGCCAGCAGCTACGGACAGGGGAACCCGATGGCCAAAAACATTCAGTACTTC. The full variable domain, with the rest looked up from reference TRBV5-1 and TRBJ2-4, is KAGVTQTPRYLIKTRGQQVTLSCSPISGHRSVSWYQQTPGQGLQFLFEYFSETQRNKGNFPGRFSGRQFSNSRSEMNVSTLELGDSALYLCASSYGQGNPMAKNIQYFGAGTRLSVL.

Only one count was recorded for this clone. The J gene is TRBJ2-2, the V gene TRBV19; perhaps TRBD2 as D (6 bases). The CDR3 spans 14 residues. Trimming cost V 5 bases and J 6 bases, with 13 bases left between them. The germline gives CDR1 LNHDA, CDR2 SQIVND (reference sequence). This CDR3 is CASSRAEGAGELFF. The DNA for the CDR3 is TGTGCCAGTAGTCGCGCGGAGGGAGCCGGGGAGCTGTTTTTT. Complete variable domain (other parts from reference TRBV19 and TRBJ2-2): DGGITQSPKYLFRKEGQNVTLSCEQNLNHDAMYWYRQDPGQGLRLIYYSQIVNDFQKGDIAEGYSVSREKKESFPLTVTSAQKNPTAFYLCASSRAEGAGELFFGEGSRLTVL.

The J gene is TRBJ2-5, the V gene TRBV18, with D unresolved. Germline V lookup: CDR1 KGHSH, CDR2 LQKENI. V lost 0 bases and J lost 5, with 4 bases in between. This CDR3 region has 12 residues. CDR3 region: CASSPPEETQYF. CDR3 DNA sequence: TGTGCCAGCTCACCACCGGAGGAGACCCAGTACTTC.

This chain uses TRBV16 with TRBJ1-1, with 8 bases aligning to TRBD1. The CDR3 has 15 residues. Germline lookup yields CDR1 KGHSY and CDR2 FQNENV. Germline trimming cut 7 bases from V and 6 bases from J; bases unmatched to any gene: 13. In nucleotides, the CDR3 is TGTGCCAGCACCCCGCCACAGGGGGATCTGGCTGAAGCTTTCTTT. This encodes CASTPPQGDLAEAFF.

The chain combines TRBV11-3 with TRBJ2-3; TRBD2 aligns across 10 bases. Germline trimming cut 3 bases from V and 2 bases from J; bases unmatched to any gene: 5. The CDR3 is made up of 16 amino acids. Germline-derived CDR1 and CDR2 are SGHNT and YENEEA. The CDR3 DNA follows: TGTGCCAGCAGCTTGGGAGCGGGGGGGCTCACAGATACGCAGTATTTT. It encodes CASSLGAGGLTDTQYF.

This clone has a single count. The chain combines TRBV6-5 with TRBJ1-2; D unclear. Looked up from germline, CDR1 is MNHEY and CDR2 is SVGAGI. The CDR3 runs to 13 residues. The V end was cut by 9 bases, the J end by 3 bases, with 14 bases between. The CDR3 loop is CASQEAAYYGYTF. The CDR3 bases are TGTGCCAGTCAGGAGGCCGCGTACTATGGCTACACCTTC.